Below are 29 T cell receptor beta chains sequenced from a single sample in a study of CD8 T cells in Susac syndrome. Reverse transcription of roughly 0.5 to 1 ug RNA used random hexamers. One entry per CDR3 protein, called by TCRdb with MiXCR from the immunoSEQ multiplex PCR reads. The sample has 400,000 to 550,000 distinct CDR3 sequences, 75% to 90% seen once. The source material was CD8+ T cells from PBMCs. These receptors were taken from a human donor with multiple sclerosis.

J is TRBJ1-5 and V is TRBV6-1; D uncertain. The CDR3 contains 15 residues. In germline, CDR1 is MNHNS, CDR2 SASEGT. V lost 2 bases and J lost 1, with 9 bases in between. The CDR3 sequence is CASSESAGSNQPQHF. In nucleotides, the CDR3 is TGTGCCAGCAGTGAATCGGCGGGCAGCAATCAGCCCCAGCATTTT.

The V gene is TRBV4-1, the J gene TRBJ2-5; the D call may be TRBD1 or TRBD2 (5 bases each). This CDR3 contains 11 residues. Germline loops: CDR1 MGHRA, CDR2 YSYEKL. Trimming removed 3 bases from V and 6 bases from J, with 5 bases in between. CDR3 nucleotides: TGCGCCAGCAGCCAGGGACAGACCCAGTACTTC. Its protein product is CASSQGQTQYF.

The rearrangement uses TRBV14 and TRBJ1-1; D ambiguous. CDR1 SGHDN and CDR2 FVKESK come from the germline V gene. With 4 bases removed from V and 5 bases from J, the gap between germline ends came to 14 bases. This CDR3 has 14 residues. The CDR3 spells CASSPLVGGTEAFF. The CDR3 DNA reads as TGTGCCAGCAGCCCTCTGGTAGGCGGAACTGAAGCTTTCTTT.

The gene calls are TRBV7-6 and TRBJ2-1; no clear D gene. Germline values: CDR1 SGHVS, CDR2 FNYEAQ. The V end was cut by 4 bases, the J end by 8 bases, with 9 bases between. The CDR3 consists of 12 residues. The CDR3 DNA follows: TGTGCCAGCAGCTATAGGTCCGATGAGCAGTTCTTC. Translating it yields CASSYRSDEQFF.

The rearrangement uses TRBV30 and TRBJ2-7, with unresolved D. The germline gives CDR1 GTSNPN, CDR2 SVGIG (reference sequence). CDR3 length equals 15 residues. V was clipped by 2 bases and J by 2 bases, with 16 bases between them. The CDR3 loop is CAWSIFGRSPYEQYF. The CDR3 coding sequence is TGTGCCTGGAGTATCTTTGGTCGGTCCCCCTACGAGCAGTACTTC.

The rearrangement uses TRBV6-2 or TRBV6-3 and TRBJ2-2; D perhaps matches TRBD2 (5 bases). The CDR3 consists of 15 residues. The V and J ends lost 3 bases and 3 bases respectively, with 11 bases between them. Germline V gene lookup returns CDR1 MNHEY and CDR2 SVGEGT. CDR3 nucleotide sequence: TGTGCCAGCAGTTATTCGGGATCATACACCGGGGAGCTGTTTTTT. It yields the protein CASSYSGSYTGELFF.

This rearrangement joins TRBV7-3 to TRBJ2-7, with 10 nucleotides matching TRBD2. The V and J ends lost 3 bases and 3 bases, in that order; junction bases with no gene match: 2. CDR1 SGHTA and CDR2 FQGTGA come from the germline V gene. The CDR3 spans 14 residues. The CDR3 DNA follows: TGTGCCAGCAGCTTCCTAGCGGGGGACTACGAGCAGTACTTC. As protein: CASSFLAGDYEQYF.

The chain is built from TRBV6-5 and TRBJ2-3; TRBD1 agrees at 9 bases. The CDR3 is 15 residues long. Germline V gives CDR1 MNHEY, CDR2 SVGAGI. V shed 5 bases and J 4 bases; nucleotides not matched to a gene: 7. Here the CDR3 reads CASSGGQGFPDTQYF. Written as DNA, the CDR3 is TGTGCCAGCAGTGGGGGACAGGGTTTCCCAGATACGCAGTATTTT.

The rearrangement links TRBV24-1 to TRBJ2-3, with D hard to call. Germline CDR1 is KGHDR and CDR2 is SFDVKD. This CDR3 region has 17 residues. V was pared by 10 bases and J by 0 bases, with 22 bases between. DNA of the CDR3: TGTGCCACTTCAAAATGGACGGATGAGGCTAGCACAGATACGCAGTATTTT. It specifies CATSKWTDEASTDTQYF.

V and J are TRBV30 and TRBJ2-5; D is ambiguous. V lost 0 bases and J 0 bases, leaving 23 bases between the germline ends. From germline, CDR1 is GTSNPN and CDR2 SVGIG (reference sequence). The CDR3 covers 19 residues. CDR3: CAWSVPLLGEVLYQETQYF. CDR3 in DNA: TGTGCCTGGAGTGTACCCCTTTTAGGCGAGGTGCTGTACCAAGAGACCCAGTACTTC.

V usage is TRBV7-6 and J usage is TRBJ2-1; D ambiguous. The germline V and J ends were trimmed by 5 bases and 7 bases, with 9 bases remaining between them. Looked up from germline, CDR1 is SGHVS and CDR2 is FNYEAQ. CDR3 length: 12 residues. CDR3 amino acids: CASSLFRNEQFF. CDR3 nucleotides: TGTGCCAGCAGCCTATTCCGGAATGAGCAGTTCTTC.

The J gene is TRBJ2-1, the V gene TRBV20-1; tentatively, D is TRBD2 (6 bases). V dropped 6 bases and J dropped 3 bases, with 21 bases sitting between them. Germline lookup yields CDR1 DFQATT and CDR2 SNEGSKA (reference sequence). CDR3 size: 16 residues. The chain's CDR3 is CSAPRNLGGLYNEQFF. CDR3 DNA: TGCAGTGCCCCCAGGAACTTGGGAGGCCTCTACAATGAGCAGTTCTTC.

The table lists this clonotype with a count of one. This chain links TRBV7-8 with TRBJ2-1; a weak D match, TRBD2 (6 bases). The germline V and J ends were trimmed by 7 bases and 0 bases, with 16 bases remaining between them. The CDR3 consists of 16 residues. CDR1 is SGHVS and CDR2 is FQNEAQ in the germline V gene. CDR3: CASTVTLGSSYNEQFF. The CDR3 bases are TGTGCCAGCACCGTTACCCTCGGGAGCTCCTACAATGAGCAGTTCTTC.

CDR3 sequence (DNA): TGTGCCAGCCGGGACAAGGCCTACGAGCAGTACTTC. Protein: CASRDKAYEQYF. The rearrangement joins TRBV28 to TRBJ2-7; D may be TRBD1 (6 bases). Trimming stripped 8 bases from V and 2 bases from J, with 10 bases between. Germline values: CDR1 MDHEN, CDR2 SYDVKM. This CDR3 contains 12 residues.

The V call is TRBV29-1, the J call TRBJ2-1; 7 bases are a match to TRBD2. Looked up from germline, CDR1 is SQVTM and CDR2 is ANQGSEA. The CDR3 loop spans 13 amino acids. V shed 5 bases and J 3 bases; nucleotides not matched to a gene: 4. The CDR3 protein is CSVLREGYNEQFF. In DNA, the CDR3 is TGCAGCGTTCTGAGGGAGGGCTACAATGAGCAGTTCTTC.

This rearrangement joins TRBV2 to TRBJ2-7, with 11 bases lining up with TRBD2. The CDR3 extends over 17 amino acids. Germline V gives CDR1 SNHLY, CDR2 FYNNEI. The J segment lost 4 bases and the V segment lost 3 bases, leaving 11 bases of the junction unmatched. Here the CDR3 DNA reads TGTGCCAGCAGTGACCCCGTGACTAGCGGGGTTACTTACGAGCAGTACTTC. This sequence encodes CASSDPVTSGVTYEQYF.

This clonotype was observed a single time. CDR3 region: CASSYSISHEQFF. The CDR3 DNA sequence: TGTGCCAGCAGTTACTCGATATCCCATGAGCAGTTCTTC. The V and J genes are TRBV6-2 or TRBV6-3 and TRBJ2-1, with D uncertain. The V end lost 0 bases, the J end lost 8 bases, and 8 bases lay between the germline ends. Per the germline V gene, CDR1 is MNHEY and CDR2 is SVGEGT. The CDR3 totals 13 residues.

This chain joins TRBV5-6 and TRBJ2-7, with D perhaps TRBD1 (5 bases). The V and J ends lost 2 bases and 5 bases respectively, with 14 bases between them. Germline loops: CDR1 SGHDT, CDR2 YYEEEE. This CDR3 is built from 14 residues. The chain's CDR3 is CASSLGAQSDEQYF. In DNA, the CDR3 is TGTGCCAGCAGCTTAGGGGCCCAATCGGACGAGCAGTACTTC.

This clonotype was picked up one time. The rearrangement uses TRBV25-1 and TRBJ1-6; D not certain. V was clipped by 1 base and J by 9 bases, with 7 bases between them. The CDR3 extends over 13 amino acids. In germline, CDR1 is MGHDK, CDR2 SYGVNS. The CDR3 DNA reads TGTGCCAGCAGTGAATGGTCGGCTTCACCCCTCCACTTT. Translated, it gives CASSEWSASPLHF.

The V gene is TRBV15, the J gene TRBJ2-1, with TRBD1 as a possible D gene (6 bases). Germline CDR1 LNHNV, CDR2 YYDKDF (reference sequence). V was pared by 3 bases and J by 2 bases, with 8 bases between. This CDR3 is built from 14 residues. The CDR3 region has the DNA TGTGCCACCAGCAGGGGGACAACCTACAATGAGCAGTTCTTC. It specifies CATSRGTTYNEQFF. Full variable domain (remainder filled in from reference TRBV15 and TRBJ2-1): DAMVIQNPRYQVTQFGKPVTLSCSQTLNHNVMYWYQQKSSQAPKLLFHYYDKDFNNEADTPDNFQSRRPNTSFCFLDIRSPGLGDTAMYLCATSRGTTYNEQFFGPGTRLTVL.

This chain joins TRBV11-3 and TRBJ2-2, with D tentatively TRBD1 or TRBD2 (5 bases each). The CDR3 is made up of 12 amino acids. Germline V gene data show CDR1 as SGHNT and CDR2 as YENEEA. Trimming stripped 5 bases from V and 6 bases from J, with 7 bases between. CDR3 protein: CASSGDAGELFF. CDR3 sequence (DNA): TGTGCCAGCAGCGGGGACGCCGGGGAGCTGTTTTTT.

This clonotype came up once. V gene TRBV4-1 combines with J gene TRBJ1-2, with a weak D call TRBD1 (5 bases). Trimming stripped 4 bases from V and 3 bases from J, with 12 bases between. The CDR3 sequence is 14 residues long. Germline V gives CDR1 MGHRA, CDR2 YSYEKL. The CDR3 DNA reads TGCGCCAGCAGCCCTTGGGGGACCTACTATGGCTACACCTTC. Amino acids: CASSPWGTYYGYTF.

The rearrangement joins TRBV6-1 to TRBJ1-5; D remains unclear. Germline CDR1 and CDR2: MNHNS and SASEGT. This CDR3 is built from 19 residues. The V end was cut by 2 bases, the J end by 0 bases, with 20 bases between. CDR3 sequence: CASSERSVTQGYSNQPQHF. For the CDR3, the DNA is TGTGCCAGCAGTGAAAGGAGCGTCACGCAAGGGTATAGCAATCAGCCCCAGCATTTT.

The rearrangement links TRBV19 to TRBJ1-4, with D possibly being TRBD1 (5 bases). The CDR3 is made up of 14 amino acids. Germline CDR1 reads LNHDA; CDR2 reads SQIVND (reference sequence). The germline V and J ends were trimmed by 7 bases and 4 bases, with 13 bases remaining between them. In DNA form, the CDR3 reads TGTGCCAGTAATCCTCGGGACCTTAATGAAAAACTGTTTTTT. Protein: CASNPRDLNEKLFF.

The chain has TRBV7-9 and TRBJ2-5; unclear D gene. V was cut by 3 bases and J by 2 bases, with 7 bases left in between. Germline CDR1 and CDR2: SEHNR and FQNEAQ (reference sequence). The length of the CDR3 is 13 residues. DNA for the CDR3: TGTGCCAGCAGCTTCAGACGGCAAGAGACCCAGTACTTC. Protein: CASSFRRQETQYF.

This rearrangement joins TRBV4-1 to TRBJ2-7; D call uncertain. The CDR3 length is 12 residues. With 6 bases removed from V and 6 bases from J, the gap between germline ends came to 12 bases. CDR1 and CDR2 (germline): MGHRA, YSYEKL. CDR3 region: CASSSPSTEQYF. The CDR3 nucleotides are TGCGCCAGCAGTTCACCGTCGACCGAGCAGTACTTC.

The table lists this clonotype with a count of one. CDR3 nucleotide sequence: TGCGCCAGCACATCACTCGGGTCCTACGAGCAGTACTTC. It encodes CASTSLGSYEQYF. The chain combines TRBV10-2 with TRBJ2-7; D uncertain. The CDR3 consists of 13 residues. The V end was cut by 7 bases, the J end by 1 base, with 11 bases between. Germline V lookup: CDR1 WSHSY, CDR2 SAAADI.

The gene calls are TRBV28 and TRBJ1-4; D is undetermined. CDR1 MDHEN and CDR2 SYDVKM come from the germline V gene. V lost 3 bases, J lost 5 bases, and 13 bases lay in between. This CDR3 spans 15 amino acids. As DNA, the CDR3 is TGTGCCAGCAGTTTCCGGCAGCTTCTAAATGAAAAACTGTTTTTT. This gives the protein CASSFRQLLNEKLFF.

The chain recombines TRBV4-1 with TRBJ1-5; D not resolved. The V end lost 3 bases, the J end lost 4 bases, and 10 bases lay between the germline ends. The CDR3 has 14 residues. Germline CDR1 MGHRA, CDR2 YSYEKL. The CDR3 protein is CASSQNSGNQPQHF. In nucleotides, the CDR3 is TGCGCCAGCAGCCAGAACAGTGGGAATCAGCCCCAGCATTTT.